This TCR beta chain comes out of a study of blood T cell repertoires in COVID-19. The repertoire was sequenced with immunoSEQ multiplex PCR; TCRdb's copy has only in-frame clones and lacks some. The data show roughly 18,000 clones, over 70% seen once. The germline V gene encodes CDR1 LGHNT and CDR2 FRNRAP. Trimming cost V 1 base and J 3 bases; bases outside gene matches: 4. The CDR3 is made up of 15 amino acids. Material: peripheral blood. J is TRBJ1-1 and V is TRBV12-5, with TRBD1 matching over 8 bases. The TCR comes from a man older than 75 with acute or convalescent COVID-19. The CDR3 DNA sequence: TGTGCTAGTGGTTTGGGACAGGGGTTCGACACTGAAGCTTTCTTT. This gives the protein CASGLGQGFDTEAFF. The complete variable domain, with remaining parts taken from reference TRBV12-5 and TRBJ1-1, reads DARVTQTPRHKVTEMGQEVTMRCQPILGHNTVFWYRQTMMQGLELLAYFRNRAPLDDSGMPKDRFSAEMPDATLATLKIQPSEPRDSAVYFCASGLGQGFDTEAFFGQGTRLTVV.